This passage covers 18 T cell receptor beta chains from one sample sequenced in a study of blood T cell repertoires in COVID-19. Profiled with immunoSEQ multiplex PCR; TCRdb holds only in-frame clones, not every one. There are over 150,000 clones in the sample; around 87% occur only once, and around 0.5% lies in the top ten. The sequencing sample was made of peripheral blood. These receptors were collected from a man in his sixties with COVID-19, enrolled during active disease.

This clone was counted only a few times. The rearrangement joins TRBV6-2 or TRBV6-3 to TRBJ1-5; D unresolved. The CDR3 has 13 amino acids. Per the germline V gene, CDR1 is MNHEY and CDR2 is SVGEGT. Trimming shortened V by 2 bases and J by 10 bases, and 12 bases separated the two germline ends. CDR3 coding DNA: TGTGCCAGCAGTTACGGGTTTGAGGGCCCCCAGCATTTT. Translation gives CASSYGFEGPQHF.

This clone came up once. V usage is TRBV2 and J usage is TRBJ2-3; the match to TRBD2 covers 8 bases. The germline V gene has CDR1 SNHLY and CDR2 FYNNEI. The CDR3 covers 15 residues. V was clipped by 5 bases and J by 0 bases; unmatched bases: 4. CDR3 sequence (DNA): TGTGCCAGCAGTCAACTAGCGGCTAGCACAGATACGCAGTATTTT. Translated: CASSQLAASTDTQYF.

V gene TRBV19 combines with J gene TRBJ1-4, with 8 bases identical to TRBD1. V dropped 5 bases and J dropped 6; count of bases not matched to a gene: 8. From germline, CDR1 is LNHDA and CDR2 SQIVND (reference sequence). The CDR3 extends over 15 amino acids. The CDR3 nucleotides read TGTGCCAGTAGTGGGCGACAGGGGATGGATGAAAAACTGTTTTTT. Translating gives CASSGRQGMDEKLFF.

V gene TRBV6-5 combines with J gene TRBJ1-2; TRBD1 agrees at 9 bases. Germline V gene lookup returns CDR1 MNHEY and CDR2 SVGAGI. This CDR3 contains 14 residues. V dropped 6 bases and J dropped 2; count of bases not matched to a gene: 4. The CDR3 protein is CASSPDRGNYGYTF. The CDR3 region has the DNA TGTGCCAGCAGCCCGGACAGGGGAAACTATGGCTACACCTTC.

The chain has TRBV28 and TRBJ1-5; D not resolved. Per the germline V gene, CDR1 is MDHEN and CDR2 is SYDVKM. V lost 4 bases to trimming and J lost 9 bases, with 19 bases between them. The CDR3 extends over 15 amino acids. The CDR3 reads CASSWNPSSRRPQHF. In DNA form, the CDR3 reads TGTGCCAGCAGTTGGAACCCCAGCAGCCGGAGGCCCCAGCATTTT.

J is TRBJ2-1 and V is TRBV24-1; TRBD2 agrees at 14 bases. The CDR3 has 18 residues. After removal of 3 bases from V and 3 bases from J, the junction contained 6 bases not matched to a gene. CDR1 is KGHDR and CDR2 is SFDVKD in the germline V gene. CDR3 bases: TGTGCCACCAGTGATACGGGACTAGCGGGAGTAAGCTACAATGAGCAGTTCTTC. This translates into CATSDTGLAGVSYNEQFF.

This chain uses TRBV11-2 with TRBJ1-6, with 7 positions matching TRBD1. CDR1 is SGHAT and CDR2 is FQNNGV in the germline V gene. The length of the CDR3 is 16 residues. The ends lost 4 bases at V and 0 bases at J; junction bases unmatched: 3. Here the CDR3 DNA reads TGTGCCAGCAGCTCAGCAGGGGGCTCCTATAATTCACCCCTCCACTTT. It yields the protein CASSSAGGSYNSPLHF. Based on the CDR3 plus reference TRBV11-2 and TRBJ1-6, the full variable domain is EAGVAQSPRYKIIEKRQSVAFWCNPISGHATLYWYQQILGQGPKLLIQFQNNGVVDDSQLPKDRFSAERLKGVDSTLKIQPAKLEDSAVYLCASSSAGGSYNSPLHFGNGTRLTVT.

This clone was picked up one time. This chain uses TRBV19 with TRBJ1-3; D uncertain. The length of the CDR3 is 16 residues. The V and J ends lost 0 bases and 0 bases respectively, with 9 bases between them. CDR1 is LNHDA, CDR2 SQIVND, per germline (reference sequence). CDR3 loop: CASSIEGFYSGNTIYF. Here the CDR3 DNA reads TGTGCCAGTAGTATAGAGGGCTTCTACTCTGGAAACACCATATATTTT.

The V gene is TRBV4-3, the J gene TRBJ2-7, with TRBD1 as a possible D gene (5 bases). The CDR3 consists of 14 residues. V was clipped by 0 bases and J by 2 bases, with 8 bases between them. CDR1 LGHNA and CDR2 YSLEER come from the germline V gene. CDR3 coding DNA: TGCGCCAGCAGCCAAGAGGGGCGCACCTACGAGCAGTACTTC. Translating it yields CASSQEGRTYEQYF.

This clone was seen only once. The V gene is TRBV7-2, the J gene TRBJ1-2; TRBD1 matches at 9 bases. The trim removed 3 bases at V and 8 bases at J, leaving 4 bases unmatched. The CDR3 is made up of 13 amino acids. The germline V gene encodes CDR1 SGHTA and CDR2 FQGNSA. CDR3 sequence reads: CASSFGTGRGYTF. CDR3 in DNA: TGTGCCAGCAGCTTCGGGACAGGGAGAGGCTACACCTTC.

The chain employs TRBV2 and TRBJ1-4; weak D call: TRBD1 (5 bases). V was pared by 10 bases and J by 8 bases, with 23 bases between. CDR1 and CDR2 from the germline V gene are SNHLY and FYNNEI. The CDR3 has 15 residues. CDR3 coding DNA: TGTGCCATCCTACAGTTCGGGGGGTTGGCCGAAAAACTGTTTTTT. It encodes CAILQFGGLAEKLFF.

The chain recombines TRBV30 with TRBJ1-2; 7 bases map to TRBD1. J lost 6 bases, V lost 3 bases, and 7 bases had no gene match. The length of the CDR3 is 13 residues. Germline lookup yields CDR1 GTSNPN and CDR2 SVGIG (reference sequence). CDR3 in DNA: TGTGCCTGGAGCCAAACAGGGGTAGATGGCTACACCTTC. It encodes CAWSQTGVDGYTF.

This clone appeared a single time. This chain connects TRBV28 to TRBJ1-1; maybe TRBD1 (5 bases). V lost 8 bases and J lost 0, with 13 bases in between. CDR3 size: 14 residues. Per germline, CDR1 MDHEN and CDR2 SYDVKM. CDR3 loop: CASGQGLMNTEAFF. The DNA of the CDR3 is TGTGCCAGCGGTCAGGGACTCATGAACACTGAAGCTTTCTTT. Full variable domain (rest looked up from reference TRBV28 and TRBJ1-1): DVKVTQSSRYLVKRTGEKVFLECVQDMDHENMFWYRQDPGLGLRLIYFSYDVKMKEKGDIPEGYSVSREKKERFSLILESASTNQTSMYLCASGQGLMNTEAFFGQGTRLTVV.

CDR3 nucleotides: TGTGCCACCCGGACATATAATCAGCCCCAGCATTTT. This gives the protein CATRTYNQPQHF. The V call is TRBV7-2, the J call TRBJ1-5, with D perhaps matching TRBD1 (5 bases). Germline V lookup: CDR1 SGHTA, CDR2 FQGNSA. V was cut by 10 bases and J by 4 bases, with 11 bases left in between. The CDR3 is 12 amino acids.

This sequence joins TRBV6-5 and TRBJ1-4; the match to TRBD1 covers 9 bases. CDR1 is MNHEY, CDR2 SVGAGI, per germline. Trimming at V came to 9 bases and at J to 0 bases, leaving 5 bases not matched to a gene. This CDR3 is 15 amino acids long. CDR3 coding DNA: TGTGCCAGTACAGGGGGCGCGGCAACTAATGAAAAACTGTTTTTT. Its protein is CASTGGAATNEKLFF.

V is TRBV3-1 (or the pseudogene TRBV3-2) and J is TRBJ1-4, with 8 bases aligning to TRBD1. Trimming at V came to 0 bases and at J to 7 bases, leaving 7 bases not matched to a gene. CDR3 length: 16 amino acids. Per germline, CDR1 LGHDT and CDR2 YNNKEL (reference sequence). The CDR3 DNA sequence: TGTGCCAGCAGCCAAGACTCGCGACAGGGGCGTGAAAAACTGTTTTTT. Encoded protein: CASSQDSRQGREKLFF.

The V gene is TRBV25-1, the J gene TRBJ1-1; 7 nucleotides line up with TRBD1. Germline V lookup: CDR1 MGHDK, CDR2 SYGVNS. The CDR3 runs 17 residues. With 6 bases clipped from V and 2 bases from J, the junction kept 15 bases outside the gene matches. The CDR3 DNA is TGTGCCAGCAGGCCTTACGGACAGGTTGGGATTAACACTGAAGCTTTCTTT. Its translation: CASRPYGQVGINTEAFF.

The chain recombines TRBV27 with TRBJ1-4; possible D gene TRBD1, 5 bases. The CDR3 contains 15 residues. Germline loops: CDR1 MNHEY, CDR2 SMNVEV (reference sequence). The V gene lost 0 bases and the J gene lost 7 bases, with 12 bases spanning the gap. CDR3 coding DNA: TGTGCCAGCAGTTTATCGACAGTGCGGGGTGAAAAACTGTTTTTT. It translates to CASSLSTVRGEKLFF. Full variable domain (missing parts from reference TRBV27 and TRBJ1-4): EAQVTQNPRYLITVTGKKLTVTCSQNMNHEYMSWYRQDPGLGLRQIYYSMNVEVTDKGDVPEGYKVSRKEKRNFPLILESPSPNQTSLYFCASSLSTVRGEKLFFGSGTQLSVL.